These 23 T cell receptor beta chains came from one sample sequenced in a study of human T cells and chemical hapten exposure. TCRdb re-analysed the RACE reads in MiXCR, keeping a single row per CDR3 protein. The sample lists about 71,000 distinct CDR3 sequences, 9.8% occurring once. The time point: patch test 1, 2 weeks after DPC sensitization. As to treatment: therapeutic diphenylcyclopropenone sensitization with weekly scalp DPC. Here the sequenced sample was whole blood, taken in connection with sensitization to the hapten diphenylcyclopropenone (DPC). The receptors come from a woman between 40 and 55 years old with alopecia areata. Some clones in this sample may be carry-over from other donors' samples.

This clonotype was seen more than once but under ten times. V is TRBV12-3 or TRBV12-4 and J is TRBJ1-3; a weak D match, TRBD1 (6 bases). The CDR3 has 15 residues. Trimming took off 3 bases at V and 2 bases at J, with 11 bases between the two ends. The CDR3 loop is CASSFTGSAGNTIYF. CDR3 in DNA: TGTGCCAGCAGTTTTACAGGGTCGGCTGGAAACACCATATATTTT.

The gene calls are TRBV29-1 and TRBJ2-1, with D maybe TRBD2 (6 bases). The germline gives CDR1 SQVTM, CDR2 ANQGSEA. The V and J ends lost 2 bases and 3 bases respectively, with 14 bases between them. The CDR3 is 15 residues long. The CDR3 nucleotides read TGCAGCGTTGAATCCTCAGCGGGCTTCTACAATGAGCAGTTCTTC. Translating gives CSVESSAGFYNEQFF.

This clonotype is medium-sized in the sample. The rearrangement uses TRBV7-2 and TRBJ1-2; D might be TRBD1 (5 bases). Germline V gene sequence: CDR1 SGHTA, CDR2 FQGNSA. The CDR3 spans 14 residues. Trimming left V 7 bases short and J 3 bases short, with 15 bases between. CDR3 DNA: TGTGCCAGCACAGAGGGAGGGGCGGACTATGGCTACACCTTC. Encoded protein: CASTEGGADYGYTF.

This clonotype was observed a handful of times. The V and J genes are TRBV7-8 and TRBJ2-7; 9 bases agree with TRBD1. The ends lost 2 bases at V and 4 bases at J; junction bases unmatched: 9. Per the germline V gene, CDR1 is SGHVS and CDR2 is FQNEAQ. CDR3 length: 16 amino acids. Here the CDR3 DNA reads TGTGCCAGCAGCTTATCGGAAGGGACAGGGCGGTACGAGCAGTACTTC. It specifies CASSLSEGTGRYEQYF.

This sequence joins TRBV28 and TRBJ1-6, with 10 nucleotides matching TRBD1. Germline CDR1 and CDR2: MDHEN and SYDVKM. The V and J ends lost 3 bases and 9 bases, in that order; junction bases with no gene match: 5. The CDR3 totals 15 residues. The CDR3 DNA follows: TGTGCCAGCAGTTTTCGGGACAGGGGTGTTTCACCCCTCCACTTT. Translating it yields CASSFRDRGVSPLHF.

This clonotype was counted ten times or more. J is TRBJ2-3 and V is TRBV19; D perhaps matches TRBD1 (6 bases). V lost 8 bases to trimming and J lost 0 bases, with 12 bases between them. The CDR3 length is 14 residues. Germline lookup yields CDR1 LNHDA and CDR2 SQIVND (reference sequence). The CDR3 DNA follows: TGTGCCAGTTCCCGGACAGCCAGCACAGATACGCAGTATTTT. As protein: CASSRTASTDTQYF.

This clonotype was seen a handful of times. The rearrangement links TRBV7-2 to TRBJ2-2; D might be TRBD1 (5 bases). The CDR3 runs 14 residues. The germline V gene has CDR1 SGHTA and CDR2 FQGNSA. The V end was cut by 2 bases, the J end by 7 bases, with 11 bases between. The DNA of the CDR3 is TGTGCCAGCAGCTTACGCAGGGATAACGGGGAGCTGTTTTTT. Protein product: CASSLRRDNGELFF. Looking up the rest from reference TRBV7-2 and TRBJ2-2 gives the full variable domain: GAGVSQSPSNKVTEKGKDVELRCDPISGHTALYWYRQSLGQGLEFLIYFQGNSAPDKSGLPSDRFSAERTGGSVSTLTIQRTQQEDSAVYLCASSLRRDNGELFFGEGSRLTVL.

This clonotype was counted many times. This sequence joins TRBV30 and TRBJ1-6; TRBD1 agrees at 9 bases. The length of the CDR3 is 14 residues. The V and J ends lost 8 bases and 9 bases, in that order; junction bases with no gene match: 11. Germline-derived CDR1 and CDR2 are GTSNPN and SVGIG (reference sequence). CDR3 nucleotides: TGTGCCATGACCGGGACAGGGCACAGTTCACCCCTCCACTTT. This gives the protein CAMTGTGHSSPLHF.

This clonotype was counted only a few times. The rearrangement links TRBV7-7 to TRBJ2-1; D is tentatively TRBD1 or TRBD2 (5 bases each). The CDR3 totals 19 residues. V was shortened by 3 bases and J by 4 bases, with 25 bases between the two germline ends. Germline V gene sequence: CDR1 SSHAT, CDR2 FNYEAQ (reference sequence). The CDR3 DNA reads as TGTGCCAGCAGCTTTCTTACTAGGGTTAGGGACCCCACGTACAATGAGCAGTTCTTC. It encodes CASSFLTRVRDPTYNEQFF.

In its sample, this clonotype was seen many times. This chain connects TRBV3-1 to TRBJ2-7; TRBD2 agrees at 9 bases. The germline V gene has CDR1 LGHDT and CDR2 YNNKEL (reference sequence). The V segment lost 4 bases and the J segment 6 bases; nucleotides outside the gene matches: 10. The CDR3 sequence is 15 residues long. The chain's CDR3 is CASSLTSGGQGEQYF. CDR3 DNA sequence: TGTGCCAGCAGCCTCACGAGCGGGGGGCAAGGCGAGCAGTACTTC.

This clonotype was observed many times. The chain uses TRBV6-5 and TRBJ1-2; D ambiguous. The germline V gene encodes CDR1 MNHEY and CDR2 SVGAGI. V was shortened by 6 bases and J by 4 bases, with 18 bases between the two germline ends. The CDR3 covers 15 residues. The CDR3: CASRGGVGLGYGYTF. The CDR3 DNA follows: TGTGCCAGCAGGGGCGGAGTTGGGCTAGGCTATGGCTACACCTTC.

DNA for the CDR3: TGTGCCAGCAGCTCGGCGGGACAGGGAAGTTCACCCCTCCACTTT. It yields the protein CASSSAGQGSSPLHF. This rearrangement joins TRBV7-9 to TRBJ1-6; 9 nucleotides align to TRBD1. CDR3 size: 15 residues. Germline V gives CDR1 SEHNR, CDR2 FQNEAQ (reference sequence). J gave up 9 bases and V 4 bases, and 7 bases lay outside the gene matches.

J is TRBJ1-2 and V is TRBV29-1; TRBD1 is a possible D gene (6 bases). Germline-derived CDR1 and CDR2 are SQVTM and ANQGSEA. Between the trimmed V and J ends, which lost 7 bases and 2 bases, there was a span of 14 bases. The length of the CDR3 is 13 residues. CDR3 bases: TGCAGCGCTGTACAGGGAGACAACTATGGCTACACCTTC. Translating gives CSAVQGDNYGYTF.

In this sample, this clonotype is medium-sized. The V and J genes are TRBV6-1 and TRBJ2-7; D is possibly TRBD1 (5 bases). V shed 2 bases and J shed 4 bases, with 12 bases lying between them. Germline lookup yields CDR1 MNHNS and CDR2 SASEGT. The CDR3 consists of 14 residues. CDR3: CASSETGRNYEQYF. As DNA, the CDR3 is TGTGCCAGCAGTGAAACAGGACGGAATTACGAGCAGTACTTC.

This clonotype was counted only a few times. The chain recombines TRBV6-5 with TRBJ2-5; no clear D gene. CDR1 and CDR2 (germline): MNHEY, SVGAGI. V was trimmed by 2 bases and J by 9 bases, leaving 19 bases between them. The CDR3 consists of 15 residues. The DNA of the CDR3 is TGTGCCAGCAGTTACCGGTATGCCCCCGAAAGGTCCCAGTACTTC. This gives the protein CASSYRYAPERSQYF.

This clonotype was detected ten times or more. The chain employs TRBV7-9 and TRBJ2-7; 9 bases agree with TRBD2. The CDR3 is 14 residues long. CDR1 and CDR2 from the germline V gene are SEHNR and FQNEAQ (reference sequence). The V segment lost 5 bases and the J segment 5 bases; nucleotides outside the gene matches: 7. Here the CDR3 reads CASSLAGGPDEQYF. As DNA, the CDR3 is TGTGCCAGCAGCCTCGCGGGGGGGCCCGACGAGCAGTACTTC.

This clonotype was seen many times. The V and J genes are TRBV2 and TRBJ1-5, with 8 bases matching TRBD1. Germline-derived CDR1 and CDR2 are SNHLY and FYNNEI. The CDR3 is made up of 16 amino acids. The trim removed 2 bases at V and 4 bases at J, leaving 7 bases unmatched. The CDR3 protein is CASSERGQASNQPQHF. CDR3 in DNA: TGTGCCAGCAGTGAACGGGGACAGGCCTCAAATCAGCCCCAGCATTTT.

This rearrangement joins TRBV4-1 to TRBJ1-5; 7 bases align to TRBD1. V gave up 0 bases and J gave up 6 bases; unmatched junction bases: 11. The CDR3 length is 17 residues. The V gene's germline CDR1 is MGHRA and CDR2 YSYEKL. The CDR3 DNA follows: TGCGCCAGCAGCCAAGATCATATCAAGGGGGCCGGTCAGCCCCAGCATTTT. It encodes CASSQDHIKGAGQPQHF.

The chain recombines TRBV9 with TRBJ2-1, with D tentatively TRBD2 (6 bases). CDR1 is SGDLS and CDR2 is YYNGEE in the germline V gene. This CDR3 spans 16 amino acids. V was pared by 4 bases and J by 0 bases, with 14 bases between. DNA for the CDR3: TGTGCCAGCAGCTCCCGACTAGGGAGCTCCTACAATGAGCAGTTCTTC. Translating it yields CASSSRLGSSYNEQFF.

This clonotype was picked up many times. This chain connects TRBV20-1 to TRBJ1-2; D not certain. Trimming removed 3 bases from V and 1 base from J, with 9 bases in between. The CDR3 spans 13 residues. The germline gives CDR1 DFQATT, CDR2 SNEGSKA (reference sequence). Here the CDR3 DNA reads TGCAGTGCTAGGATTCGGTTTAACTATGGCTACACCTTC. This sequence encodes CSARIRFNYGYTF.

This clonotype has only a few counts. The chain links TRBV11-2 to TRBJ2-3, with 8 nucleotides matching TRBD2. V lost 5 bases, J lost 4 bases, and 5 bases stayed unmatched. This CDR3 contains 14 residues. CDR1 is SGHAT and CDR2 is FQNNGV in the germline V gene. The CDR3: CASSPNGGADTQYF. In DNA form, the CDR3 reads TGTGCCAGCAGCCCCAACGGGGGGGCAGATACGCAGTATTTT.

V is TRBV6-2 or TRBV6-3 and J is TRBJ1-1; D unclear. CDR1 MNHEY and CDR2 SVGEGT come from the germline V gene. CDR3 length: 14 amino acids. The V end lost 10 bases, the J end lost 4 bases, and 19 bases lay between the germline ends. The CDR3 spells CAIALGSMGTEAFF. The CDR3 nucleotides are TGTGCCATCGCACTAGGAAGCATGGGCACTGAAGCTTTCTTT.

DNA for the CDR3: TGTGCCAGCAGCCAAGTTGGGACAGTTTTTTTTCACTATGGCTACACCTTC. This gives the protein CASSQVGTVFFHYGYTF. The chain recombines TRBV14 with TRBJ1-2, with 7 positions matching TRBD1. Germline CDR1 and CDR2: SGHDN and FVKESK. Trimming took 1 base from V and 3 from J; bases not matched to a gene: 11. The CDR3 extends over 17 amino acids.